The present TCR beta chain was sequenced within a study of beta chain features in type 1 diabetes. CDR1 and CDR2 from the germline V gene are GTSNPN and SVGIG (reference sequence). V shed 2 bases, J shed 9 bases, and the junction held 4 bases outside the gene matches. The CDR3 has 13 amino acids. On this clone: Its cognate antigen is unknown.

General study points: HLA influence on TCRB rearrangement stayed unresolved here. The study found that naive, central memory and Treg TCRB repertoires appeared more similar in patients than in healthy donors. For Type 1 diabetes patients, all four CD4+ subsets carried TCRB CDR3s that were moderately but significantly shorter.

Sequencing targeted expressed TCRB transcripts, as all isolated RNA had been reverse transcribed. The protocol was immunoSEQ multiplex PCR, while the TCRdb copy is restricted to in-frame clones and leaves out a portion. The profile shows under 400,000 clones, 10% to 15% of them singletons. The rearrangement joins TRBV30 to TRBJ1-4; TRBD1 agrees at 9 bases. Sequences were obtained from naive CD4+ T cells from blood. This TCR was recovered from a man between 18 and 35 years old in good health. The CDR3 protein is CAWSQDRGKKLFF. CDR3 nucleotides: TGTGCCTGGAGTCAAGACAGGGGGAAAAAACTGTTTTTT. Together with reference TRBV30 and TRBJ1-4, the CDR3 gives the full variable domain: SQTIHQWPATLVQPVGSPLSLECTVEGTSNPNLYWYRQAAGRGLQLLFYSVGIGQISSEVPQNLSASRPQDRQFILSSKKLLLSDSGFYLCAWSQDRGKKLFFGSGTQLSVL.